This TCR beta chain was identified during a study of cytomegalovirus exposure and HLA in healthy donors. Study-level points and caveats: Presence/absence analyses assumed roughly uniform sequencing depth across donors.

The PCR contained 60 Vbeta and 13 Jbeta primers. The table came from immunoSEQ multiplex PCR; TCRdb's copy has only in-frame clones and leaves some out. Counted here are some 160,000 clones, around three quarters occurring once; the ten biggest clones make up 2.1%. Of note for this clone: Its antigen is not identified. The junction departs from germline at one end; a sequencing error may be responsible.

Germline CDR1 reads MNHNY; CDR2 reads SVGAGI (reference sequence). This CDR3 region has 14 residues. Sequenced input: PBMCs. This rearrangement joins TRBV6-6 to TRBJ1-4, with 10 bases matching TRBD1. The sequence was obtained from a middle-aged man in good health and CMV-seronegative. The CDR3 DNA reads as TGTGCCAGCAGTTACGGGACAGGGGTTGAAAAACTGCTTTTT. This sequence encodes CASSYGTGVEKLLF.